The 25 T cell receptor beta chains reported below all come from one sample, sequenced in a study of blood T cells in healthy people across ages. Together with a sample-barcoded 5' primer, a J-beta primer mix was included in a second PCR lasting about 7 to 12 cycles. From the 5' RACE reads, TCRdb called clonotypes with MiXCR, one entry per CDR3 protein. The table shows 760,000 or so distinct CDR3 sequences, with roughly 25% occurring only once. The sample was also linked to a second study, of T cells of mothers and their children.

The sequencing input was blood. These receptors were obtained from a boy between 10 and 17 years old in good health.

The V call is TRBV7-2, the J call TRBJ1-1; 9 bases line up with TRBD1. Germline V lookup: CDR1 SGHTA, CDR2 FQGNSA. Trimming cost V 5 bases and J 5 bases; bases outside gene matches: 12. The CDR3 runs 16 residues. CDR3 DNA: TGTGCCAGCAGCCCCTGGCGGTGGACAGGGGAGACTGAAGCTTTCTTT. Its protein is CASSPWRWTGETEAFF.

In DNA, the CDR3 is TGTGCCAGCAGTTCCCTCCGCCTGGAGACCCAGTACTTC. Translating it yields CASSSLRLETQYF. The chain carries TRBV6-2 or TRBV6-3 and TRBJ2-5; D gene unclear. This CDR3 comprises 13 residues. Trimming removed 4 bases at V and 5 bases at J, with 11 bases between. The germline CDR1 and CDR2 sequences are MNHEY and SVGEGT.

This sequence joins TRBV29-1 and TRBJ2-5, with D unclear. The tail of the sequence fits TRBJ2-1 better, so the J call may be wrong. Germline CDR1 SQVTM, CDR2 ANQGSEA. The CDR3 sequence is 10 residues long. The CDR3 sequence: CSVGERGQFF. In DNA form, the CDR3 reads TGCAGCGTTGGAGAGCGAGGGCAGTTCTTC.

This clonotype was seen more than once but under ten times. The chain combines TRBV7-8 with TRBJ1-2, with 7 bases matching TRBD1. The length of the CDR3 is 14 residues. In germline, CDR1 is SGHVS, CDR2 FQNEAQ. The trim removed 5 bases at V and 1 base at J, leaving 4 bases unmatched. The CDR3 coding sequence is TGTGCCAGCAGCGTAGGGACAGTTAACTATGGCTACACCTTC. Encoded protein: CASSVGTVNYGYTF.

The gene calls are TRBV12-3 or TRBV12-4 and TRBJ1-2; 8 bases line up with TRBD1. CDR3 length: 14 residues. Trimming cost V 6 bases and J 8 bases; bases outside gene matches: 11. The CDR3, as DNA: TGTGCCAGCAGAGCGCCGGGACAGGCCTTGGGCTACACCTTC. It encodes CASRAPGQALGYTF.

The gene calls are TRBV7-9 and TRBJ2-5, with a tentative D call TRBD1 (5 bases). Trimming pared 3 bases from V and 5 bases from J, leaving 13 bases between. CDR3 size: 14 residues. Per the germline V gene, CDR1 is SEHNR and CDR2 is FQNEAQ (reference sequence). This CDR3 is CASSFAIPGETQYF. CDR3 bases: TGTGCCAGCAGCTTTGCTATCCCAGGGGAGACCCAGTACTTC. Combining the CDR3 with reference TRBV7-9 and TRBJ2-5 gives the whole variable domain DTGVSQNPRHKITKRGQNVTFRCDPISEHNRLYWYRQTLGQGPEFLTYFQNEAQLEKSRLLSDRFSAERPKGSFSTLEIQRTEQGDSAMYLCASSFAIPGETQYFGPGTRLLVL.

This chain joins TRBV6-2 or TRBV6-3 and TRBJ2-3, with D perhaps given as TRBD1 or TRBD2 (5 bases each). Germline CDR1 reads MNHEY; CDR2 reads SVGEGT. The ends were cut back, 6 bases at V and 6 bases at J, with 19 bases in the middle. CDR3 length: 15 residues. The CDR3 reads CASSREGRGLDTQYF. The CDR3 coding sequence is TGTGCCAGCAGCAGAGAGGGACGAGGGCTTGATACGCAGTATTTT.

This chain connects TRBV11-2 to TRBJ2-7, with D possibly TRBD1 on 6 matching bases. The J call is uncertain, as TRBJ2-1 better fits the DNA end. Germline V gene sequence: CDR1 SGHAT, CDR2 FQNNGV. The CDR3 loop spans 13 amino acids. The CDR3 DNA follows: TGTGCCAGCAGCTTAGCAGGGGCAGTTGAGCAGTTCTTC. It translates to CASSLAGAVEQFF.

This sequence joins TRBV29-1 and TRBJ1-4; TRBD1 is a possible D gene (6 bases). V lost 5 bases, J lost 1 base, and 11 bases lay in between. Germline V CDR1 and CDR2: SQVTM, ANQGSEA. CDR3 size: 14 residues. The chain's CDR3 is CSVLPGETNEKLFF. CDR3 DNA sequence: TGCAGCGTTCTACCAGGGGAAACTAATGAAAAACTGTTTTTT.

The chain employs TRBV9 and TRBJ2-2; D is perhaps TRBD1 or TRBD2 (6 bases each). The CDR3 loop spans 16 amino acids. V was shortened by 0 bases and J by 0 bases, with 9 bases between the two germline ends. Per the germline V gene, CDR1 is SGDLS and CDR2 is YYNGEE. CDR3: CASSVAGAANTGELFF. CDR3 DNA: TGTGCCAGCAGCGTAGCGGGGGCCGCGAACACCGGGGAGCTGTTTTTT.

V gene TRBV10-3 combines with J gene TRBJ2-5; D may match TRBD1 or TRBD2 (5 bases each). The ends were cut back, 8 bases at V and 0 bases at J, with 13 bases in the middle. Germline-derived CDR1 and CDR2 are ENHRY and SYGVKD. The length of the CDR3 is 14 residues. Here the CDR3 DNA reads TGTGCCATCGGGGACGGAGACTACCAAGAGACCCAGTACTTC. Translated, it gives CAIGDGDYQETQYF.

The J gene is TRBJ2-6, the V gene TRBV7-2; possibly TRBD1 for D (6 bases). CDR1 is SGHTA and CDR2 is FQGNSA in the germline V gene. There are 16 residues in the CDR3. Trimming shortened V by 5 bases and J by 4 bases, and 15 bases separated the two germline ends. The DNA of the CDR3 is TGTGCCAGCAGCCAACCGACAGGAAGGGGGGCCAACGTCCTGACTTTC. Protein sequence: CASSQPTGRGANVLTF.

This clonotype was seen more than once but under ten times. J is TRBJ2-1 and V is TRBV12-3 or TRBV12-4; possibly TRBD1 for D (6 bases). Trimming removed 6 bases from V and 8 bases from J, with 8 bases in between. The CDR3 is 11 amino acids. This CDR3 reads CASRGGYEQFF. The CDR3 DNA reads TGTGCCAGCAGAGGGGGATATGAGCAGTTCTTC.

The chain combines TRBV28 with TRBJ2-7; possibly TRBD2 for D (6 bases). Germline V gene sequence: CDR1 MDHEN, CDR2 SYDVKM. CDR3 size: 12 residues. Trimming shortened V by 7 bases and J by 4 bases, and 11 bases separated the two germline ends. The CDR3 here is CASKLANYEQYF. The DNA for the CDR3 is TGTGCCAGCAAGCTAGCGAATTACGAGCAGTACTTC.

This clonotype was seen a handful of times. The chain recombines TRBV12-3 or TRBV12-4 with TRBJ2-1; possibly TRBD2 for D (6 bases). Trimming left V 5 bases short and J 10 bases short, with 21 bases between. This CDR3 comprises 15 residues. The CDR3 DNA reads TGTGCCAGCAGTCCCTACGGGGGTGGGGCGCGGGAGCAGTTCTTC. Translating gives CASSPYGGGAREQFF.

The chain recombines TRBV6-5 with TRBJ2-5; D is uncertain. The CDR3 length is 13 residues. V was trimmed by 6 bases and J by 1 base, leaving 9 bases between them. CDR1 and CDR2 from the germline V gene are MNHEY and SVGAGI. DNA for the CDR3: TGTGCCAGCAGCGACGGATTCCAAGAGACCCAGTACTTC. It encodes CASSDGFQETQYF.

Note on this clonotype: With a much larger clone just one base away, this may be a read error. The rearrangement uses TRBV3-1 and TRBJ2-5; D perhaps matches TRBD1 (5 bases). The CDR3 spans 11 residues. Germline CDR1 reads LGHDT; CDR2 reads YNNKEL (reference sequence). CDR3 region: CACSQGETQYF. Here the CDR3 DNA reads TGTGCCTGCAGCCAGGGAGAGACCCAGTACTTC.

A few counts support this clonotype. The chain carries TRBV11-2 and TRBJ1-2; perhaps TRBD1 as D (5 bases). Germline CDR1 reads SGHAT; CDR2 reads FQNNGV. V was shortened by 4 bases and J by 2 bases, with 17 bases between the two germline ends. This CDR3 region has 16 residues. The CDR3 spells CASSYSDSSVNYGYTF. The DNA of the CDR3 is TGTGCCAGCAGCTATAGTGACAGTTCAGTAAACTATGGCTACACCTTC.

The V and J genes are TRBV3-1 and TRBJ1-1, with TRBD1 matching 9 bases. Germline assignment: CDR1 LGHDT and CDR2 YNNKEL (reference sequence). This CDR3 has 13 residues. Germline trimming cut 1 base from V and 6 bases from J; bases unmatched to any gene: 0. The CDR3 here is CASSQGTGAEAFF. CDR3 in DNA: TGTGCCAGCAGCCAAGGGACAGGGGCTGAAGCTTTCTTT.

This rearrangement joins TRBV7-9 to TRBJ2-1; D perhaps matches TRBD2 (6 bases). The CDR3 consists of 16 residues. Trimming removed 5 bases from V and 5 bases from J, with 19 bases in between. CDR1 SEHNR and CDR2 FQNEAQ come from the germline V gene (reference sequence). In DNA, the CDR3 is TGTGCCAGCAGCCCGGAAACTAGCCCGAATAACAATGAGCAGTTCTTC. Protein sequence: CASSPETSPNNNEQFF.

This clonotype was counted only a few times. The genes are TRBV12-3 or TRBV12-4 and TRBJ2-1, with TRBD2 matching 10 bases. CDR3 length: 14 residues. The V and J ends lost 9 bases and 7 bases, in that order; junction bases with no gene match: 9. The CDR3 reads CASSLAGVLNEQFF. The CDR3 nucleotides read TGTGCCAGTTCGCTAGCGGGGGTCCTTAATGAGCAGTTCTTC.

This clonotype turned up a few times. This sequence joins TRBV7-9 and TRBJ2-1; D not certain. Germline V lookup: CDR1 SEHNR, CDR2 FQNEAQ (reference sequence). This CDR3 has 12 amino acids. V lost 3 bases and J 7 bases, leaving 7 bases between the germline ends. Here the CDR3 DNA reads TGTGCCAGCAGCTTCACTCTAAATGAGCAGTTCTTC. This encodes CASSFTLNEQFF.

This chain joins TRBV6-1 and TRBJ1-1, with TRBD1 matching over 8 bases. Losses at the gene ends were 2 bases for V and 5 bases for J; bases not matched to a gene: 4. In germline, CDR1 is MNHNS, CDR2 SASEGT. The CDR3 has 14 residues. The CDR3 loop reads CASSETGGWTEAFF. CDR3 nucleotides: TGTGCCAGCAGTGAAACAGGGGGATGGACTGAAGCTTTCTTT.

J is TRBJ2-1 and V is TRBV7-3; 7 nucleotides match TRBD2. The CDR3 contains 15 residues. After removal of 6 bases from V and 4 bases from J, the junction contained 9 bases not matched to a gene. The germline gives CDR1 SGHTA, CDR2 FQGTGA. The CDR3 nucleotides read TGTGCCAGCAGTGCAAGACTAGCAGGATACAATGAGCAGTTCTTC. Translated, it gives CASSARLAGYNEQFF.

The genes are TRBV29-1 and TRBJ2-1; 10 bases line up with TRBD1. Germline V gene data show CDR1 as SQVTM and CDR2 as ANQGSEA. V shed 8 bases, J shed 6 bases, and the junction held 10 bases outside the gene matches. The CDR3 is 14 residues long. The CDR3 sequence: CSSRGQGFGNEQFF. The CDR3 nucleotides read TGCAGCTCCCGGGGACAGGGGTTCGGCAATGAGCAGTTCTTC.